These 28 T cell receptor beta chains came from one sample sequenced in a study of blood T cell repertoires in COVID-19. Profiled with immunoSEQ multiplex PCR; TCRdb holds only in-frame clones, not every one. This table holds 200,000 to 250,000 clones, about 86% found once. The sequencing sample was made of PBMCs or T cells enriched from blood (not recorded which). The receptors were gathered from a woman in her forties or fifties in a cohort exposed to, infected with or recovered from COVID-19 (not recorded which).

The rearrangement joins TRBV29-1 to TRBJ1-2; D is perhaps TRBD1 (6 bases). This CDR3 contains 14 residues. Germline CDR1 reads SQVTM; CDR2 reads ANQGSEA. The germline V and J ends were trimmed by 6 bases and 8 bases, with 22 bases remaining between them. CDR3 region: CSVPGHPFGRGYTF. The CDR3 DNA follows: TGCAGCGTCCCGGGACACCCGTTCGGTCGGGGCTACACCTTC.

V gene TRBV29-1 combines with J gene TRBJ2-3; 10 bases are a match to TRBD2. The V gene end was trimmed by 7 bases and the J gene end by 5 bases; junction bases not matched to a gene: 9. The CDR3 contains 14 residues. CDR1 and CDR2 from the germline V gene are SQVTM and ANQGSEA. The CDR3 spells CSALPSGGKDTQYF. The CDR3, as DNA: TGCAGCGCGCTGCCTAGCGGGGGTAAAGATACGCAGTATTTT.

This clone was observed a few times. V gene TRBV2 combines with J gene TRBJ1-6; maybe TRBD1 (5 bases). Germline CDR1 reads SNHLY; CDR2 reads FYNNEI. This CDR3 has 14 amino acids. Trimming took 7 bases from V and 6 from J, leaving 13 bases between them. CDR3 DNA sequence: TGTGCCAGCATTAAGGAAGGGGCTAATTCACCCCTCCACTTT. Translating gives CASIKEGANSPLHF.

This chain links TRBV4-2 with TRBJ2-5; 9 nucleotides line up with TRBD2. This CDR3 region has 14 residues. V was pared by 3 bases and J by 5 bases, with 4 bases of the junction left unmatched. Germline assignment: CDR1 LGHNA and CDR2 YNFKEQ. CDR3 region: CASSHGTSRETQYF. In nucleotides, the CDR3 is TGTGCCAGCAGCCATGGGACTAGCCGCGAGACCCAGTACTTC.

This clone appeared a few times. In nucleotides, the CDR3 is TGTGCCAGCAGCAATTTTTTTGGTGGGACAGGGCGAGAATCACCCCTCCACTTT. Protein product: CASSNFFGGTGRESPLHF. The chain carries TRBV21-1 and TRBJ1-6; the table names TRBD1, a call not compared with the DNA. TRBV21-1 is listed as a pseudogene. The CDR3 has 18 residues.

V is TRBV7-3 and J is TRBJ2-1, with TRBD2 matching over 11 bases. Germline V lookup: CDR1 SGHTA, CDR2 FQGTGA. This CDR3 spans 16 amino acids. Losses at the gene ends were 4 bases for V and 2 bases for J; bases not matched to a gene: 4. The CDR3 nucleotides read TGTGCCAGCAGCTGGTTTAGCGGGGGGGCCTACAATGAGCAGTTCTTC. This codes for CASSWFSGGAYNEQFF.

Here the CDR3 DNA reads TGTGCCAGCAGCACCTCCGGGACAGGGGGCCGATGGTCTGGAAACACCATATATTTT. Amino acids: CASSTSGTGGRWSGNTIYF. V is TRBV13 and J is TRBJ1-3; 12 nucleotides agree with TRBD1. This CDR3 is 19 amino acids long. Per the germline V gene, CDR1 is PRHDT and CDR2 is FYEKMQ (reference sequence). Trimming took 5 bases from V and 1 from J; bases not matched to a gene: 12.

The chain recombines TRBV9 with TRBJ1-3; D gene uncertain. The V end lost 4 bases, the J end lost 0 bases, and 8 bases lay between the germline ends. Germline-derived CDR1 and CDR2 are SGDLS and YYNGEE. This CDR3 contains 14 residues. DNA for the CDR3: TGTGCCAGCAGCTCGGGGTACTCTGGAAACACCATATATTTT. It is translated as CASSSGYSGNTIYF.

This sequence joins TRBV3-1 (or the pseudogene TRBV3-2) and TRBJ1-1, with a tentative D call TRBD1 (5 bases). V lost 0 bases and J 10 bases, leaving 18 bases between the germline ends. There are 15 residues in the CDR3. Germline V gene sequence: CDR1 LGHDT, CDR2 YNNKEL (reference sequence). This CDR3 is CASSQDQTPGRIAFF. CDR3 nucleotide sequence: TGTGCCAGCAGCCAAGACCAGACCCCAGGGCGAATAGCTTTCTTT.

The gene calls are TRBV29-1 and TRBJ1-5, with D possibly TRBD1 on 6 matching bases. There are 13 residues in the CDR3. Germline CDR1 reads SQVTM; CDR2 reads ANQGSEA. Trimming took 6 bases from V and 5 from J, leaving 14 bases between them. In nucleotides, the CDR3 is TGCAGCGTCACTCAGGGGAGCGATCAGCCCCAGCATTTT. Amino acids: CSVTQGSDQPQHF. The entire variable domain, with the rest obtained from reference TRBV29-1 and TRBJ1-5, is as follows: SAVISQKPSRDICQRGTSLTIQCQVDSQVTMMFWYRQQPGQSLTLIATANQGSEATYESGFVIDKFPISRPNLTFSTLTVSNMSPEDSSIYLCSVTQGSDQPQHFGDGTRLSIL.

The rearrangement joins TRBV12-3 or TRBV12-4 to TRBJ1-1, with 7 bases identical to TRBD1. This CDR3 has 13 amino acids. V shed 7 bases, J shed 4 bases, and the junction held 6 bases outside the gene matches. CDR3 protein: CASTFAGGTEAFF. The DNA for the CDR3 is TGTGCCAGCACCTTCGCAGGGGGCACTGAAGCTTTCTTT.

The V gene is TRBV4-3, the J gene TRBJ2-7; perhaps TRBD2 as D (6 bases). The CDR3 consists of 15 residues. V lost 3 bases and J lost 1, with 13 bases in between. Looked up from germline, CDR1 is LGHNA and CDR2 is YSLEER. The CDR3 sequence is CASSQYWGESYEQYF. The CDR3 DNA follows: TGCGCCAGCAGCCAGTACTGGGGGGAATCCTACGAGCAGTACTTC.

V usage is TRBV7-2 and J usage is TRBJ2-7; D is perhaps TRBD2 (7 bases). The germline V gene encodes CDR1 SGHTA and CDR2 FQGNSA. Trimming took 5 bases from V and 5 from J, leaving 19 bases between them. The CDR3 is 15 residues long. The DNA for the CDR3 is TGTGCCAGCAGCAAACAGGGAGGGCGCAGCGACGAGCAGTACTTC. Translation gives CASSKQGGRSDEQYF.

The count of this clone is one. The chain is built from TRBV4-2 and TRBJ2-2; 7 bases line up with TRBD1. J lost 5 bases, V lost 3 bases, and 9 bases had no gene match. This CDR3 spans 16 amino acids. CDR1 and CDR2 from the germline V gene are LGHNA and YNFKEQ. The CDR3 region is CASSHHRDRETGELFF. The CDR3 DNA sequence: TGTGCCAGCAGCCACCACCGGGACAGAGAAACCGGGGAGCTGTTTTTT.

The chain couples TRBV6-5 to TRBJ1-4; tentatively, D is TRBD1 (6 bases). Per germline, CDR1 MNHEY and CDR2 SVGAGI. The CDR3 runs to 14 residues. V was pared by 5 bases and J by 7 bases, with 14 bases between. This CDR3 reads CASSRGGRAEKLFF. Written as DNA, the CDR3 is TGTGCCAGCAGTCGAGGGGGTAGGGCTGAAAAACTGTTTTTT.

The rearrangement joins TRBV14 to TRBJ2-3; 8 nucleotides agree with TRBD1. The V gene end was trimmed by 2 bases and the J gene end by 3 bases; junction bases not matched to a gene: 4. The CDR3 contains 15 residues. Germline-derived CDR1 and CDR2 are SGHDN and FVKESK. CDR3 sequence reads: CASSQQGAGTDTQYF. The CDR3 DNA reads as TGTGCCAGCAGCCAACAGGGGGCCGGGACAGATACGCAGTATTTT.

In DNA, the CDR3 is TGTGCCAGCACCGACGGGTTCGGGGGGGACTCCTACGAGCAGTACTTC. Translating it yields CASTDGFGGDSYEQYF. The chain carries TRBV11-2 and TRBJ2-7; 8 nucleotides line up with TRBD2. Germline V gene lookup returns CDR1 SGHAT and CDR2 FQNNGV. Trimming removed 7 bases from V and 0 bases from J; junction bases left unmatched: 11. The CDR3 totals 16 residues.

This clone has a handful of counts. The chain recombines TRBV19 with TRBJ2-2, with 7 bases fitting TRBD1. The CDR3 is 15 residues long. J gave up 5 bases and V 10 bases, and 13 bases lay outside the gene matches. Germline V gives CDR1 LNHDA, CDR2 SQIVND (reference sequence). The CDR3 here is CATKSTGVGTGELFF. DNA for the CDR3: TGTGCCACTAAATCCACAGGGGTCGGGACCGGGGAGCTGTTTTTT.

The rearrangement uses TRBV3-1 (or the pseudogene TRBV3-2) and TRBJ2-7; no definite D call. The CDR3 has 13 residues. V was trimmed by 2 bases and J by 6 bases, leaving 11 bases between them. Germline V gives CDR1 LGHDT, CDR2 YNNKEL (reference sequence). CDR3 coding DNA: TGTGCCAGCAGCCAAACCCTAGAGTCCGAGCAGTACTTC. Amino acid sequence: CASSQTLESEQYF.

The chain couples TRBV10-3 to TRBJ1-1; TRBD1 matches 9 bases. The junction had 0 bases not matched to a gene; V was cut back by 0 bases and J by 1 base. The CDR3 extends over 15 amino acids. Germline CDR1 reads ENHRY; CDR2 reads SYGVKD. This CDR3 is CAISESGQGNTEAFF. In nucleotides, the CDR3 is TGTGCCATCAGTGAGTCGGGACAGGGGAACACTGAAGCTTTCTTT.

The gene calls are TRBV3-1 (or the pseudogene TRBV3-2) and TRBJ2-3; D possibly corresponds to TRBD2 (7 bases). Trimming shortened V by 0 bases and J by 0 bases, and 13 bases separated the two germline ends. The CDR3 loop spans 17 amino acids. Germline CDR1 reads LGHDT; CDR2 reads YNNKEL (reference sequence). This chain's CDR3 is CASSQDWAGASTDTQYF. As DNA, the CDR3 is TGTGCCAGCAGCCAAGACTGGGCGGGGGCCAGCACAGATACGCAGTATTTT.

This clone was detected only a few times. The chain uses TRBV5-8 and TRBJ2-3, with D unresolved. Between the trimmed V and J ends, which lost 6 bases and 10 bases, there was a span of 6 bases. The germline V gene has CDR1 SGHTS and CDR2 YDEGEE. This CDR3 contains 9 residues. CDR3 protein: CASILAQYF. The DNA of the CDR3 is TGTGCCAGCATCCTTGCGCAGTATTTT.

This sequence joins TRBV7-9 and TRBJ1-2; 7 positions match TRBD1. In germline, CDR1 is SEHNR, CDR2 FQNEAQ (reference sequence). Trimming at V came to 6 bases and at J to 0 bases, leaving 7 bases not matched to a gene. This CDR3 comprises 15 residues. CDR3 coding DNA: TGTGCCAGCAGTGGCGGAGACAGGGCTAACTATGGCTACACCTTC. Translation gives CASSGGDRANYGYTF. Full variable domain (rest looked up from reference TRBV7-9 and TRBJ1-2): DTGVSQNPRHKITKRGQNVTFRCDPISEHNRLYWYRQTLGQGPEFLTYFQNEAQLEKSRLLSDRFSAERPKGSFSTLEIQRTEQGDSAMYLCASSGGDRANYGYTFGSGTRLTVV.

This chain connects TRBV21-1 to TRBJ2-7; no DNA check was done on the table's D call, TRBD1. TRBV21-1 is an annotated pseudogene. The CDR3 is 15 amino acids. The chain's CDR3 is CASSKAGRISYEQYF. CDR3 in DNA: TGTGCCAGCAGCAAAGCTGGCAGGATATCCTACGAGCAGTACTTC.

The rearrangement uses TRBV28 and TRBJ2-7; 8 nucleotides match TRBD2. V dropped 6 bases and J dropped 2; count of bases not matched to a gene: 9. Germline CDR1 is MDHEN and CDR2 is SYDVKM. This CDR3 region has 15 residues. In DNA form, the CDR3 reads TGTGCCAGCAGACCGGGGGGGCCGCCGACCTACGAGCAGTACTTC. Protein product: CASRPGGPPTYEQYF.

The chain joins TRBV28 to TRBJ1-3; 7 bases are shared with TRBD1. Germline V gene sequence: CDR1 MDHEN, CDR2 SYDVKM. Germline trimming cut 5 bases from V and 6 bases from J; bases unmatched to any gene: 4. The CDR3 loop spans 13 amino acids. The CDR3 reads CASSRDRANTIYF. As DNA, the CDR3 is TGTGCCAGCAGTCGCGACAGGGCAAACACCATATATTTT.

V and J are TRBV5-5 and TRBJ2-5; a possible D gene is TRBD2 (6 bases). The V gene lost 0 bases and the J gene lost 4 bases, with 10 bases spanning the gap. From germline, CDR1 is SGHKS and CDR2 YYEKEE (reference sequence). The CDR3 consists of 14 residues. This CDR3 reads CASSLVGGGETQYF. CDR3 coding DNA: TGTGCCAGCAGCTTGGTCGGGGGTGGAGAGACCCAGTACTTC. Based on the CDR3 plus reference TRBV5-5 and TRBJ2-5, the full variable domain is DAGVTQSPTHLIKTRGQQVTLRCSPISGHKSVSWYQQVLGQGPQFIFQYYEKEERGRGNFPDRFSARQFPNYSSELNVNALLLGDSALYLCASSLVGGGETQYFGPGTRLLVL.

The V call is TRBV20-1, the J call TRBJ1-2; D is unclear. This CDR3 spans 14 amino acids. V was trimmed by 3 bases and J by 6 bases, leaving 17 bases between them. Per the germline V gene, CDR1 is DFQATT and CDR2 is SNEGSKA (reference sequence). The CDR3 nucleotides read TGCAGTGCTAGTCGCCGAGACACTGAACATGGCTACACCTTC. It translates to CSASRRDTEHGYTF.